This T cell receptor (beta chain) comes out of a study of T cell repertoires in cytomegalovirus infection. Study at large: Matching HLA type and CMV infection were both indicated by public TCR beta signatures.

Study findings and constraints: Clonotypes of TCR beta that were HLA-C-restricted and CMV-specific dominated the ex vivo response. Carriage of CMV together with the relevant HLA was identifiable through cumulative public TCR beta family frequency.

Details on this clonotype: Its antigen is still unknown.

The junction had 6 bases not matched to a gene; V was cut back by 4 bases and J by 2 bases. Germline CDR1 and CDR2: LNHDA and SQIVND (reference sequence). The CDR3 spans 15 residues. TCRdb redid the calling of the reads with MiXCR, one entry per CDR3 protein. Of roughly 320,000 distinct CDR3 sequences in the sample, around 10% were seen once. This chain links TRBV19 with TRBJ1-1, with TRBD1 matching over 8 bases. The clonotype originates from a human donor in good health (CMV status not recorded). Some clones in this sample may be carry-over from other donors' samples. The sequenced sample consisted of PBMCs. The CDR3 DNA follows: TGTGCCAGTAGTAAACTGACAGGGGTAAACACTGAAGCTTTCTTT. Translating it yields CASSKLTGVNTEAFF. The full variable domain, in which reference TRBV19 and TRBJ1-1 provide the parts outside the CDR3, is DGGITQSPKYLFRKEGQNVTLSCEQNLNHDAMYWYRQDPGQGLRLIYYSQIVNDFQKGDIAEGYSVSREKKESFPLTVTSAQKNPTAFYLCASSKLTGVNTEAFFGQGTRLTVV.